The source of this T cell receptor beta chain is a study of T cells in women clearing cervical HPV infection. Study-wide background: Case blood was drawn when the lesion was first found; control blood after infection became undetectable. For cases, blood was sampled a median about 140 days after lesion detection, interquartile range roughly 90 to 230 days.

In regard to this clone: The antigen is undetermined. From the germline J gene comes the end of the CDR3, since the read stops 3 residues before it.

Data came from immunoSEQ multiplex PCR; TCRdb stores just in-frame clones and leaves some out. Here the sample table reports tens of thousands of clones. V lost 1 base and J 0 bases, leaving 12 bases between the germline ends. Germline V lookup: CDR1 MDHEN, CDR2 SYDVKM. The CDR3 totals 16 residues. Findings and limits, study-wide: Effector/memory and HPV-specific T cells were not isolated, and association timing is unknown. Combining TCR richness with V gene abundances gave approximately 0.8 AUC.

The clonotype originates from a woman aged 18 to 75 with a cervical HPV16 infection that either progressed to CIN3+ or cleared (not recorded which). The sequenced sample consisted of blood buffy coat. The rearrangement joins TRBV28 to TRBJ1-2; maybe TRBD1 (5 bases). CDR3 protein: CASSLFQGAPNYGYTF. CDR3 DNA (partial): TGTGCCAGCAGTTTATTCCAGGGTGCCCCTAACTATGGC.